Listed below are T cell receptor beta chains from one sample, sequenced in a study of response to subunit inactivated influenza vaccine. MiXCR, applied by TCRdb to the RT-PCR reads, yields one record per CDR3 protein. Of hundreds of thousands of distinct CDR3 sequences listed, roughly 14% are singletons. Sample: PBMCs from blood, taken approximately 13 days after vaccination. The receptors derive from a man aged 45-65 years who received an inactivated influenza vaccine. The conserved cysteine and the conserved F or W are not part of the CDR3 here.

CDR3aa	v_gene	j_gene
ASSPRPNEKLF	TRBV18	TRBJ1-4
SARDSGGSGNTIY	TRBV20-1	TRBJ1-3
ASSLDGGVQPQH	TRBV5-4	TRBJ1-5
AIIDSSNQETQY	TRBV5-1	TRBJ2-5
ASSLQTGGTYEQY	TRBV5-1	TRBJ2-7
ASSYARTREETQY	TRBV6-2/TRBV6-3	TRBJ2-5
ASSRTGRGYEQY	TRBV28	TRBJ2-7
ASSFSPWDTQY	TRBV28	TRBJ2-3
AISGYRDQPQH	TRBV10-3	TRBJ1-5
ASSLATEAF	TRBV5-6	TRBJ1-1
ASTHSGSGLAGDEQF	TRBV6-1	TRBJ2-1
SVDADRGYTEAF	TRBV29-1	TRBJ1-1
ASSAGQGPQPQH	TRBV9	TRBJ1-5
SASGGAPYEQY	TRBV20-1	TRBJ2-7
SLLDGYNEQF	TRBV29-1	TRBJ2-1
ASSTTRGENTEAF	TRBV4-3	TRBJ1-1
ASSLWRAGANVLT	TRBV12-3/TRBV12-4	TRBJ2-6
ASRTGTSASEQY	TRBV28	TRBJ2-7
ASRRDSNQPQH	TRBV12-3/TRBV12-4	TRBJ1-5
ASSLVARAGANVLT	TRBV5-6	TRBJ2-6
ATSPGAGGPESYEQY	TRBV24-1	TRBJ2-7
ASSSQGLFEQF	TRBV7-6	TRBJ2-1
ASSQEIQGSTEAF	TRBV4-3	TRBJ1-1
ASSLRERRGAFPQETQY	TRBV13	TRBJ2-5
ATSRAAGQETQY	TRBV15	TRBJ2-5
AIRDTAYEQY	TRBV10-3	TRBJ2-7
ASSLTGVWETQY	TRBV5-1	TRBJ2-5
ATLAGVRETQY	TRBV28	TRBJ2-5
ASSGGLAALSYNEQF	TRBV9	TRBJ2-1
ASSLGPLAYYEQY	TRBV7-3	TRBJ2-7
SASRERAGGRNQPQH	TRBV20-1	TRBJ1-5
ASSATGTGGYEQY	TRBV2	TRBJ2-7
ASSLIGARSHSYEQY	TRBV27	TRBJ2-7